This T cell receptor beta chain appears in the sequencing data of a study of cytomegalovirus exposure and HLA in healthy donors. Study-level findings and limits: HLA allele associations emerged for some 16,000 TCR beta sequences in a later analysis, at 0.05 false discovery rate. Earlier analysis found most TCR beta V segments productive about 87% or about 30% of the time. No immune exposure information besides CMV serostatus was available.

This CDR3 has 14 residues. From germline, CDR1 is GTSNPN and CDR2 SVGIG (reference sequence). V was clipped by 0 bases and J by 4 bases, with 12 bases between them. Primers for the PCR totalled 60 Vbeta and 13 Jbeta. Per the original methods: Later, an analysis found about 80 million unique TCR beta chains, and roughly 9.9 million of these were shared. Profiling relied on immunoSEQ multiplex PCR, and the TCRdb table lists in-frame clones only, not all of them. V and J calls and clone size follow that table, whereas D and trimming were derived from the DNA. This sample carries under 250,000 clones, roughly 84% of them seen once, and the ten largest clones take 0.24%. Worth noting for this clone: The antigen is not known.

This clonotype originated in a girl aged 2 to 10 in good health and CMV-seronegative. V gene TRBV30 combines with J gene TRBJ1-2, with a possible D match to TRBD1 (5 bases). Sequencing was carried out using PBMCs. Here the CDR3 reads CAWSVPIRGYGYTF. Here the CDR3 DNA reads TGTGCCTGGAGTGTCCCGATAAGGGGCTATGGCTACACCTTC.